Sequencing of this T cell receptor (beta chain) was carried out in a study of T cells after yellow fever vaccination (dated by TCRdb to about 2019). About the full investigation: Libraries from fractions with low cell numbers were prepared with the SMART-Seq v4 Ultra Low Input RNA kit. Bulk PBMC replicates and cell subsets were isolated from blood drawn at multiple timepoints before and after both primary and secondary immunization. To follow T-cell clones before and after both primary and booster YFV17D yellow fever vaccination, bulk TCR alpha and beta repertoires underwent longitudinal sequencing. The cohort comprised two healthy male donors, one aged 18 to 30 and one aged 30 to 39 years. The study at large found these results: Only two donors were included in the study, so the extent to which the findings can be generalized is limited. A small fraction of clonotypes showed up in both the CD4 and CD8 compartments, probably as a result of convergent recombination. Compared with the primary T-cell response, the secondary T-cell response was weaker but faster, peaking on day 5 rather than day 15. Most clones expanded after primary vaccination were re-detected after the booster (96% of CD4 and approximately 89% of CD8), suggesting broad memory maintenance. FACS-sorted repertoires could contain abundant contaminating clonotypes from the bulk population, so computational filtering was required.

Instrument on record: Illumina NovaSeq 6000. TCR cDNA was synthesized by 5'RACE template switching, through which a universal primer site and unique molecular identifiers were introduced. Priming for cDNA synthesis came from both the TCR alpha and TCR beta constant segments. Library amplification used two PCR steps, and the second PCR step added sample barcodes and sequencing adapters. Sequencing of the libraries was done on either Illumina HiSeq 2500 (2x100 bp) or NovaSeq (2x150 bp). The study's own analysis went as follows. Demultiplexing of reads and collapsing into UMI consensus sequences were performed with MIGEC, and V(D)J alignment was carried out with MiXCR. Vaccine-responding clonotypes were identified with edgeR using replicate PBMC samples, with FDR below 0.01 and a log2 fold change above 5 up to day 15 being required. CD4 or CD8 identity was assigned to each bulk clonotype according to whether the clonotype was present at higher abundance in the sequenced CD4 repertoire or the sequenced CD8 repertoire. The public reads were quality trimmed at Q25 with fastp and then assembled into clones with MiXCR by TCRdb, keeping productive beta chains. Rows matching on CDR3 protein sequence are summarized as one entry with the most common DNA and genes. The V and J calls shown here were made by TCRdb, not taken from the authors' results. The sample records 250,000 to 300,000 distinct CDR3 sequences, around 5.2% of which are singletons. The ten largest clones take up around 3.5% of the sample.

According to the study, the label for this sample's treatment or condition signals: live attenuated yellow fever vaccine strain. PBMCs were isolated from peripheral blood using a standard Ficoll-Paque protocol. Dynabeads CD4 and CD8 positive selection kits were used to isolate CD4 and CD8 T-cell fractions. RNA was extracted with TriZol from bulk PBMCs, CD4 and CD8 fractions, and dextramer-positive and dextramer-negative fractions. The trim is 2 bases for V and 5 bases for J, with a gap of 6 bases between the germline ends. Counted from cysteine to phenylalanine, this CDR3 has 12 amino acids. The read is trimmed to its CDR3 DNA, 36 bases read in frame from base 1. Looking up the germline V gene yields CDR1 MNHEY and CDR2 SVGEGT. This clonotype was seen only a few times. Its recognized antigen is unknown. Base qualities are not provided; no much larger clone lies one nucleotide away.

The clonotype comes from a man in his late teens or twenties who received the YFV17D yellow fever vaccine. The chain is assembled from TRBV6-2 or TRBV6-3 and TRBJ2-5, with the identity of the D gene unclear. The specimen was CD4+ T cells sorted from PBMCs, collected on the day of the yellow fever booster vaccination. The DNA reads TGTGCCAGCAGTTACCCTCCTGAGACCCAGTACTTC. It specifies CASSYPPETQYF.